Listed below are T cell receptor beta chains from one sample, sequenced in a study of blood T cell repertoires in COVID-19. Produced via immunoSEQ multiplex PCR; TCRdb's table is partial and in-frame only. In the table there are fewer than 150,000 clones, roughly 85% of which are singletons. The sequenced material came from peripheral blood. The origin of the receptors is a man aged 45-65 years with acute or convalescent COVID-19. CDR3s leave out the opening cysteine and the closing phenylalanine or tryptophan.

TRBJ1-1,TRBV6-5,ASNTGGAYTEAF
TRBJ1-6,TRBV21-1,ARNGRQGNSLYNSPLH
TRBJ1-5,TRBV7-9,ASSLREGGQPQH
TRBJ1-2,TRBV19,ASSAGTDYGYT
TRBJ2-5,TRBV30,ALRGLGTQY
TRBJ1-3,TRBV9,ASSAIGTGGNTIY
TRBJ2-5,TRBV7-6,ASSSLAGGTQY
TRBJ1-3,TRBV11-3,ASSQTGYGNTIY
TRBJ2-6,TRBV9,ASSVGYPSRGANVLT
TRBJ2-2,TRBV7-3,ASSLSGQNTGELF
TRBJ1-4,TRBV28,ASSRPGGLSLEKLF
TRBJ1-6,TRBV6-5,ASSPRGYNSPLH
TRBJ2-1,TRBV10-3,AISANRGRGDNEQF
TRBJ1-2,TRBV20-1,SASGQYGYT
TRBJ2-5,TRBV6-5,ASSLGLEETQY
TRBJ2-7,TRBV27,ASSLSPPTSGTIYEQY
TRBJ2-2,TRBV3-1/TRBV3-2,ASSQDLVGVFGELF
TRBJ1-2,TRBV30,AWSVGGDYGYT
TRBJ2-7,TRBV5-4,ASSFGGSYEQY
TRBJ1-2,TRBV6-2/TRBV6-3,ASSPRYGYT
TRBJ1-2,TRBV18,ASRTGDGYGYT
TRBJ2-7,TRBV27,ASSFGTGVDEQY
TRBJ1-6,TRBV18,ASSPPSGGYNSPLH
TRBJ1-2,TRBV24-1,ATSEPGTDRYGYT
TRBJ1-1,TRBV4-1,ASSQRGQMNTEAF
TRBJ1-1,TRBV9,ASSVVQNTEAF
TRBJ2-3,TRBV10-2,ASSAVGGDTQY
TRBJ2-7,TRBV24-1,ATSPAGFPYEQY
TRBJ1-6,TRBV11-3,ALSVVYNSPLH
TRBJ2-1,TRBV6-4,ASSDLAGGYNEQF
TRBJ2-1,TRBV14,ASSLVLIAEQF
TRBJ2-7,TRBV7-9,ASSRTGLYEQY
TRBJ2-3,TRBV7-2,ASSPGQITDTQY
TRBJ2-1,TRBV2,ASNQNGQAYNEQF
TRBJ2-7,TRBV5-8,ASSLASTVYEQY
TRBJ2-7,TRBV6-5,ASSYGPEGEQY
TRBJ2-1,TRBV7-9,ASTSGGRESDSADYNEQF
TRBJ2-2,TRBV5-1,ASSLTTGQGGELF
TRBJ1-3,TRBV5-1,ASSLGDRETRLTGNTIY